Sequencing of this TCR beta chain was carried out in a study of T cell responses to AZD1222 COVID-19 vaccine. Whole-study findings and limits: After two AZD1222 doses, spike-specific TCR breadth and depth rose versus day 0. Repertoire sampling occurred only after the peak T cell response.

The CDR3 loop spans 17 amino acids. Germline lookup yields CDR1 SEHNR and CDR2 FQNEAQ (reference sequence). The V and J ends lost 4 bases and 4 bases, in that order; junction bases with no gene match: 10. This clone has a single count. Its target is unknown. Profiling relied on immunoSEQ multiplex PCR, and the TCRdb table lists in-frame clones only, not all of them. The repertoire holds 150,000 or so clones, about 92% seen once, with over 0.7% in the top ten. The TCR originated in an adult in good health. This chain uses TRBV7-9 with TRBJ2-2; 9 bases line up with TRBD1. The material sequenced was peripheral blood, taken on day 0 of AZD1222 vaccination. CDR3 in DNA: TGTGCCAGCAGCTGGGCCGGACAGGGGTCGTTCACCGGGGAGCTGTTTTTT. This codes for CASSWAGQGSFTGELFF.